Below, 27 T cell receptor beta chains from the same sample are listed, as sequenced in a study of blood T cells in healthy people across ages. For the second PCR, which ran for 7 to 11 cycles, a sample-barcoded 5' primer and a J-beta primer mix were used. A single record per CDR3 protein comes from TCRdb applying MiXCR to the 5' RACE reads. This sample carries about 1 million distinct CDR3 sequences, less than 50% of them seen once, and the ten largest clones take approximately 17%. The specimen was blood. The receptors come from a woman aged 55-70 years in good health.

This clonotype was seen a few times. J is TRBJ2-1 and V is TRBV12-3 or TRBV12-4, with TRBD1 matching over 9 bases. V shed 6 bases and J 6 bases; nucleotides not matched to a gene: 6. This CDR3 spans 14 amino acids. CDR3 sequence reads: CASRKTGGGNEQFF. The CDR3 coding sequence is TGTGCCAGCAGAAAGACAGGGGGAGGCAATGAGCAGTTCTTC.

A remark on this clonotype: With a much larger clone just one base away, this may be a read error. The chain uses TRBV4-1 and TRBJ1-1; D uncertain. Germline V gives CDR1 MGHRA, CDR2 YSYEKL. V was pared by 4 bases and J by 1 base, with 13 bases between. The CDR3 runs 15 residues. The CDR3 loop is CASSPNAAQNTEAFF. Here the CDR3 DNA reads TGCGCCAGCAGCCCCAACGCCGCACAGAACACTGAAGCTTTCTTT.

This clonotype was seen a handful of times. The rearrangement links TRBV20-1 to TRBJ2-7; D perhaps matches TRBD2 (5 bases). V was shortened by 6 bases and J by 2 bases, with 11 bases between the two germline ends. This CDR3 comprises 12 residues. The germline CDR1 and CDR2 sequences are DFQATT and SNEGSKA (reference sequence). CDR3 in DNA: TGCAGTGCCACCACCGGGGCCTACGAGCAGTACTTC. It codes for CSATTGAYEQYF.

The chain couples TRBV27 to TRBJ2-7, with TRBD2 matching over 9 bases. Germline trimming cut 5 bases from V and 5 bases from J; bases unmatched to any gene: 7. From germline, CDR1 is MNHEY and CDR2 SMNVEV (reference sequence). The CDR3 loop spans 14 amino acids. As DNA, the CDR3 is TGTGCCAGCAGTCTTGCCAGACTAGCGGACGAGCAGTACTTC. It yields the protein CASSLARLADEQYF.

The CDR3 DNA sequence: TGTGCCAGCAGCCGGACAGGGGGGGAGGCCCAGTACTTC. It specifies CASSRTGGEAQYF. This chain joins TRBV7-8 and TRBJ2-7; 10 bases match TRBD1. Germline loops: CDR1 SGHVS, CDR2 FQNEAQ. This CDR3 has 13 residues. V lost 5 bases, J lost 10 bases, and 8 bases stayed unmatched. Combining the CDR3 with reference TRBV7-8 and TRBJ2-7 gives the whole variable domain GAGVSQSPRYKVAKRGQDVALRCDPISGHVSLFWYQQALGQGPEFLTYFQNEAQLDKSGLPSDRFFAERPEGSVSTLKIQRTQQEDSAVYLCASSRTGGEAQYFGPGTRLTVT.

This clonotype showed up just a few times. This rearrangement joins TRBV6-2 or TRBV6-3 to TRBJ2-7; 10 positions agree with TRBD2. This CDR3 region has 17 residues. Trimming removed 2 bases from V and 4 bases from J; junction bases left unmatched: 11. Germline assignment: CDR1 MNHEY and CDR2 SVGEGT. In DNA form, the CDR3 reads TGTGCCAGCAGTTACCCCGCCCTAGCGGGAGCAATATACGAGCAGTACTTC. This translates into CASSYPALAGAIYEQYF.

The gene calls are TRBV15 and TRBJ1-2; the D is unclear. The length of the CDR3 is 14 residues. The germline V gene has CDR1 LNHNV and CDR2 YYDKDF (reference sequence). Between the trimmed V and J ends, which lost 1 base and 6 bases, there was a span of 12 bases. The CDR3 DNA is TGTGCCACCAGCAGAGCTACGGGGAGGGATGGCTACACCTTC. Translated: CATSRATGRDGYTF.

The genes are TRBV20-1 and TRBJ1-5, with 7 bases fitting TRBD1. The CDR3 sequence is 13 residues long. Losses at the gene ends were 6 bases for V and 7 bases for J; bases not matched to a gene: 9. CDR1 is DFQATT, CDR2 SNEGSKA, per germline (reference sequence). The DNA for the CDR3 is TGCAGTGCCGTCGACAGGGCGGGACAGCCCCAGCATTTT. Its protein product is CSAVDRAGQPQHF.

A single count supports this clonotype. The chain is built from TRBV11-2 and TRBJ2-3; 11 bases fit TRBD2. V shed 4 bases and J 3 bases; nucleotides not matched to a gene: 6. Germline V gene data show CDR1 as SGHAT and CDR2 as FQNNGV. There are 16 residues in the CDR3. CDR3 loop: CASSSRLAGRTDTQYF. CDR3 coding DNA: TGTGCCAGCAGCTCGAGACTAGCGGGAAGGACAGATACGCAGTATTTT.

V and J are TRBV7-6 and TRBJ2-1; 13 bases agree with TRBD2. CDR1 is SGHVS and CDR2 is FNYEAQ in the germline V gene. Trimming removed 5 bases from V and 5 bases from J; junction bases left unmatched: 6. This CDR3 is 16 amino acids long. The CDR3 DNA reads TGTGCCAGCAGCCATAGTGGGACTAGCGGGGACAATGAGCAGTTCTTC. Translating gives CASSHSGTSGDNEQFF.

This clonotype was counted between two and nine times. V and J are TRBV20-1 and TRBJ2-7, with 7 nucleotides matching TRBD2. Germline V gives CDR1 DFQATT, CDR2 SNEGSKA (reference sequence). Trimming at V came to 3 bases and at J to 3 bases, leaving 11 bases not matched to a gene. The CDR3 loop spans 15 amino acids. CDR3 loop: CSARDQGWGGYEQYF. Written as DNA, the CDR3 is TGCAGTGCTAGGGATCAGGGCTGGGGGGGCTACGAGCAGTACTTC.

This clonotype was counted a few times. In DNA, the CDR3 is TGTGCCATCAGTGGTGGACTAGCGGGAATCTACGAGCAGTACTTC. Protein product: CAISGGLAGIYEQYF. The rearrangement links TRBV10-3 to TRBJ2-7, with 12 bases aligning to TRBD2. The V gene's germline CDR1 is ENHRY and CDR2 SYGVKD. Germline trimming cut 4 bases from V and 3 bases from J; bases unmatched to any gene: 4. The CDR3 sequence is 15 residues long.

J is TRBJ1-1 and V is TRBV28, with D maybe TRBD1 (6 bases). This CDR3 comprises 15 residues. The germline V gene has CDR1 MDHEN and CDR2 SYDVKM. V lost 5 bases and J lost 0, with 13 bases in between. The DNA of the CDR3 is TGTGCCAGCAGTGGGTGGCAGGGGATGAACACTGAAGCTTTCTTT. Translation gives CASSGWQGMNTEAFF.

The chain couples TRBV3-1 to TRBJ2-1; maybe TRBD2 (5 bases). There are 13 residues in the CDR3. CDR1 and CDR2 from the germline V gene are LGHDT and YNNKEL (reference sequence). Trimming shortened V by 1 base and J by 9 bases, and 10 bases separated the two germline ends. CDR3: CASSQGGWTEQFF. In nucleotides, the CDR3 is TGTGCCAGCAGCCAAGGCGGGTGGACTGAGCAGTTCTTC.

The gene calls are TRBV3-1 and TRBJ2-7; 8 bases match TRBD2. The CDR3 totals 17 residues. Germline trimming cut 1 base from V and 5 bases from J; bases unmatched to any gene: 13. CDR1 is LGHDT, CDR2 YNNKEL, per germline (reference sequence). CDR3 DNA: TGTGCCAGCAGCCAAGTCACAGCGGGGGCCTCAAGTAACGAGCAGTACTTC. Amino acid sequence: CASSQVTAGASSNEQYF.

As for this clonotype: At one boundary the junction diverges from the germline segment, which might be a read error. The chain joins TRBV24-1 to TRBJ2-3, with TRBD2 identical over 12 bases. The CDR3 loop spans 17 amino acids. Per the germline V gene, CDR1 is KGHDR and CDR2 is SFDVKD. CDR3 amino acids: CVTSDPGTSGSTDTQYF. The CDR3 nucleotides read TGTGTCACCAGTGATCCCGGGACTAGCGGGAGCACAGATACGCAGTATTTT.

The gene calls are TRBV27 and TRBJ2-7; 10 bases line up with TRBD1. The CDR3 sequence is 13 residues long. J lost 3 bases, V lost 9 bases, and 5 bases had no gene match. Germline V gene sequence: CDR1 MNHEY, CDR2 SMNVEV (reference sequence). The DNA for the CDR3 is TGTGCCAGGGCCGGGACAGGGGTCTACGAGCAGTACTTC. Encoded protein: CARAGTGVYEQYF.

In its sample, this clonotype was seen many times. The chain is built from TRBV5-1 and TRBJ2-7; 7 bases fit TRBD1. CDR3 size: 14 residues. V lost 0 bases and J lost 2; bases outside the gene matches: 2. Germline lookup yields CDR1 SGHRS and CDR2 YFSETQ. The CDR3 loop is CASSLDRGPYEQYF. The CDR3, as DNA: TGCGCCAGCAGCTTGGACAGGGGCCCCTACGAGCAGTACTTC.

The chain employs TRBV6-1 and TRBJ2-1, with 10 bases fitting TRBD2. In germline, CDR1 is MNHNS, CDR2 SASEGT. The CDR3 totals 16 residues. Germline trimming cut 8 bases from V and 4 bases from J; bases unmatched to any gene: 11. The CDR3: CASLILAGGVYNEQFF. CDR3 bases: TGTGCCAGCCTTATATTAGCGGGAGGTGTTTACAATGAGCAGTTCTTC.

This clonotype was observed a handful of times. The rearrangement uses TRBV27 and TRBJ2-7, with D tentatively TRBD2 (5 bases). V lost 6 bases and J lost 2, with 14 bases in between. This CDR3 spans 14 amino acids. The germline CDR1 and CDR2 sequences are MNHEY and SMNVEV (reference sequence). The CDR3 spells CASSRDQLPYEQYF. CDR3 bases: TGTGCCAGCAGCCGGGATCAGCTTCCCTACGAGCAGTACTTC.

The table lists this clonotype with a few counts. Compared with germline, one end of the junction differs, possibly owing to a read error. As DNA, the CDR3 is TGTGCCGGCAGTTTAGGGGGGAGCTCCTACGAGCAGTACTTC. It specifies CAGSLGGSSYEQYF. J is TRBJ2-7 and V is TRBV12-3 or TRBV12-4; D may be TRBD1 or TRBD2 (6 bases each). CDR3 size: 14 residues.

The CDR3 protein is CASTWGNEQYF. Here the CDR3 DNA reads TGTGCCAGCACCTGGGGGAACGAGCAGTACTTC. The chain joins TRBV6-5 to TRBJ2-5; D is possibly TRBD1 or TRBD2 (5 bases each). Matching the DNA end better, TRBJ2-7 makes the J call doubtful. Germline lookup yields CDR1 MNHEY and CDR2 SVGAGI. CDR3 size: 11 residues.

The chain combines TRBV21-1 with TRBJ2-7; the DNA was not used to check the table's D call, TRBD1. TRBV21-1 is a pseudogene locus. The length of the CDR3 is 14 residues. CDR3 residues: CASSKARESREQYF. The CDR3 DNA reads as TGTGCCAGCAGCAAAGCCCGGGAGTCTAGAGAGCAGTACTTC.

The J gene is TRBJ2-7, the V gene TRBV27; 7 nucleotides match TRBD2. J gave up 5 bases and V 4 bases, and 11 bases lay outside the gene matches. This CDR3 is 15 amino acids long. Germline V lookup: CDR1 MNHEY, CDR2 SMNVEV (reference sequence). The CDR3 sequence: CASSCAVGGPHEQYF. In nucleotides, the CDR3 is TGTGCCAGCAGTTGCGCGGTGGGAGGGCCCCACGAGCAGTACTTC.

In this sample, this clonotype turned up a few times. This chain links TRBV9 with TRBJ2-4; D uncertain. CDR3 length: 14 amino acids. The V gene lost 0 bases and the J gene lost 0 bases, with 4 bases spanning the gap. Per the germline V gene, CDR1 is SGDLS and CDR2 is YYNGEE. The CDR3 reads CASSVGIAKNIQYF. The CDR3 DNA sequence: TGTGCCAGCAGCGTAGGGATAGCCAAAAACATTCAGTACTTC.

The CDR3: CSATTDATSYEQYF. CDR3 coding DNA: TGCAGTGCTACTACTGACGCGACCAGCTACGAGCAGTACTTC. The gene calls are TRBV20-1 and TRBJ2-7; D gene ambiguous. Trimming left V 4 bases short and J 3 bases short, with 16 bases between. CDR1 is DFQATT and CDR2 is SNEGSKA in the germline V gene (reference sequence). This CDR3 comprises 14 residues.

A few counts support this clonotype. This chain joins TRBV9 and TRBJ2-1; no definite D call. Germline CDR1 is SGDLS and CDR2 is YYNGEE. The CDR3 runs to 12 residues. Trimming pared 0 bases from V and 4 bases from J, leaving 2 bases between. CDR3 nucleotide sequence: TGTGCCAGCAGCGTAGCGTACAATGAGCAGTTCTTC. Its translation is CASSVAYNEQFF.